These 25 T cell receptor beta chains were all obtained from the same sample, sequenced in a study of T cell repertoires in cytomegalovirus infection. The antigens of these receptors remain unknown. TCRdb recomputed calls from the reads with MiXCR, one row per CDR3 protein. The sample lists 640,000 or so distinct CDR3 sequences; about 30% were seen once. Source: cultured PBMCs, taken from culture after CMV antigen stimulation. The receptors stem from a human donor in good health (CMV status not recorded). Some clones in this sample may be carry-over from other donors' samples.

The CDR3 region is CASSEEGTEKLFF. The CDR3, as DNA: TGTGCCAGCAGTGAAGAAGGGACAGAAAAACTGTTTTTT. This chain joins TRBV2 and TRBJ1-4; D might be TRBD1 (6 bases). CDR1 is SNHLY and CDR2 is FYNNEI in the germline V gene. Trimming removed 1 base at V and 8 bases at J, with 8 bases between. This CDR3 region has 13 residues.

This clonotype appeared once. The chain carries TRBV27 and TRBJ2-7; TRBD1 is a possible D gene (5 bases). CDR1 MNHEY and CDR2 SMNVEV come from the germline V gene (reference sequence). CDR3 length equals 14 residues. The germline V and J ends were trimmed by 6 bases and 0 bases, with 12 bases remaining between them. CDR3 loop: CASSKPDTSYEQYF. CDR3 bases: TGTGCCAGCAGCAAACCGGACACCTCCTACGAGCAGTACTTC.

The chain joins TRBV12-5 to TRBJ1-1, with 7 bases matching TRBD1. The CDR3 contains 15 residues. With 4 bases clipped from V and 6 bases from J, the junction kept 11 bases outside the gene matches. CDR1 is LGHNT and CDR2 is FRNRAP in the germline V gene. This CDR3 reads CASGSPPTGKAEAFF. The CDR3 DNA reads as TGTGCTAGTGGTTCCCCCCCGACAGGGAAGGCTGAAGCTTTCTTT.

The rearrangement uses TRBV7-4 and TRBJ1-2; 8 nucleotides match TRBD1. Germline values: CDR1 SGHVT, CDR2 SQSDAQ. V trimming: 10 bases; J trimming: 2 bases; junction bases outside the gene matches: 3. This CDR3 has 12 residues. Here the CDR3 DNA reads TGTGCCACCCGACAGGGGAACTATGGCTACACCTTC. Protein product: CATRQGNYGYTF.

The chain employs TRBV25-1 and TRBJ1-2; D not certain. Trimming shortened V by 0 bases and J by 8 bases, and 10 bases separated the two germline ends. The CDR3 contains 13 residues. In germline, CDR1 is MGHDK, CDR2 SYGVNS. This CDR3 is CASSEYMGRGYTF. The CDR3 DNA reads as TGTGCCAGCAGTGAATATATGGGGAGGGGCTACACCTTC.

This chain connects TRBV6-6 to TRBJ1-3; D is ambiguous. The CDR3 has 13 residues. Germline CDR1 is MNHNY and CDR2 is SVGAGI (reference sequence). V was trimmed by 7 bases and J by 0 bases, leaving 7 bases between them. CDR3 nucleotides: TGTGCCAGCACCGGGCCCTCTGGAAACACCATATATTTT. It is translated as CASTGPSGNTIYF.

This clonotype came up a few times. The CDR3 loop reads CASSFVADEKLFF. DNA for the CDR3: TGTGCCAGCAGTTTTGTTGCGGATGAAAAACTGTTTTTT. The chain couples TRBV12-3 or TRBV12-4 to TRBJ1-4; D unresolved. The CDR3 is made up of 13 amino acids. Deletions cut 3 bases from V and 6 bases from J, with 8 bases between.

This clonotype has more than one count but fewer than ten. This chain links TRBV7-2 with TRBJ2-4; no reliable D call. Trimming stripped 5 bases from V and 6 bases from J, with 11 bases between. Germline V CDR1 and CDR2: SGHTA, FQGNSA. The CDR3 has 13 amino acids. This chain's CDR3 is CASSVPSVNIQYF. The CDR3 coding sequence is TGTGCCAGCAGCGTCCCCTCAGTAAACATTCAGTACTTC.

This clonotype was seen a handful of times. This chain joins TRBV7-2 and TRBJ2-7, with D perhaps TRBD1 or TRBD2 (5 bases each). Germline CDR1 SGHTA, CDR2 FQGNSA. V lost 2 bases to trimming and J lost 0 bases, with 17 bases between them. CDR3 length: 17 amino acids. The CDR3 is CASSLFPVGRSSYEQYF. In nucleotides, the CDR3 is TGTGCCAGCAGCTTATTTCCGGTGGGACGGAGCTCCTACGAGCAGTACTTC.

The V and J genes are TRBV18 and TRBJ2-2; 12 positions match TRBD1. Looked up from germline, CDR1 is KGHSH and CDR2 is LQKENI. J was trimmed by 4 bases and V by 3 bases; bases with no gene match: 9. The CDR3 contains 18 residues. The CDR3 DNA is TGTGCCAGCTCACCGGTCTCCGGGACAGGGGGCGCCACCGGGGAGCTGTTTTTT. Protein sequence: CASSPVSGTGGATGELFF.

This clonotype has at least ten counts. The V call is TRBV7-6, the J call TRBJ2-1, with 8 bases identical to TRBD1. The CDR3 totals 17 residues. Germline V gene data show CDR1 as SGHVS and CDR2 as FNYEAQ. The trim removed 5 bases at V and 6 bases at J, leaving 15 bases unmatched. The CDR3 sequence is CASSPLMAGGNGNEQFF. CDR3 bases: TGTGCCAGCAGCCCCTTAATGGCAGGGGGCAACGGCAATGAGCAGTTCTTC.

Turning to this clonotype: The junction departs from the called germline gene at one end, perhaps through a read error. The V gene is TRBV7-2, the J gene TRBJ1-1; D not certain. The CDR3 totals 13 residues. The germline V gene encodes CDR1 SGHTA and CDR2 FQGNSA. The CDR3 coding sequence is TGTGCCAGCAGTCCAGTCATGAACACTGGAGCTTTCTTT. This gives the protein CASSPVMNTGAFF.

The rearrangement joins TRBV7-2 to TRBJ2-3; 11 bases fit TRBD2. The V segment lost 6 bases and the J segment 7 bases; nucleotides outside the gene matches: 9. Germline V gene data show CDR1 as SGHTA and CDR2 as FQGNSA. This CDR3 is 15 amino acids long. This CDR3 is CASRAGLAEGNTQYF. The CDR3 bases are TGTGCCAGCAGGGCGGGACTAGCGGAGGGGAATACGCAGTATTTT.

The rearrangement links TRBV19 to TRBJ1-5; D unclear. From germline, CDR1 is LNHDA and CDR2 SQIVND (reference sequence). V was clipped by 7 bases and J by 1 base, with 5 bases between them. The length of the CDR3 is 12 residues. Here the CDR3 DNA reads TGTGCCAGTAAGTTGAGCAATCAGCCCCAGCATTTT. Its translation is CASKLSNQPQHF.

CDR3 DNA: TGCGCCAGCAGCCAACCATCCCAGGGGAAAGAACAGCCCCAGCATTTT. Its translation: CASSQPSQGKEQPQHF. The chain links TRBV4-1 to TRBJ1-5; maybe TRBD1 (6 bases). The length of the CDR3 is 16 residues. The V gene lost 2 bases and the J gene lost 7 bases, with 18 bases spanning the gap. Per the germline V gene, CDR1 is MGHRA and CDR2 is YSYEKL.

CDR3 bases: TGTGCCAGCAGCCGAATGACGGCCCTTGGGAATGAGCAGTTCTTC. This encodes CASSRMTALGNEQFF. The chain employs TRBV5-4 and TRBJ2-1, with no clear D. CDR1 is SGHNT and CDR2 is YYREEE in the germline V gene (reference sequence). The CDR3 contains 15 residues. Trimming left V 4 bases short and J 7 bases short, with 18 bases between. The full variable domain, completed using reference TRBV5-4 and TRBJ2-1, is ETGVTQSPTHLIKTRGQQVTLRCSSQSGHNTVSWYQQALGQGPQFIFQYYREEENGRGNFPPRFSGLQFPNYSSELNVNALELDDSALYLCASSRMTALGNEQFFGPGTRLTVL.

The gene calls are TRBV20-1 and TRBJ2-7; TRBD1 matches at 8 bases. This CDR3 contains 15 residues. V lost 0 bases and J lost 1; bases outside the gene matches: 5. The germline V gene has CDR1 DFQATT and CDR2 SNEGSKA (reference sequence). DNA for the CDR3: TGCAGTGCTAGAGAGGCCAGGGGGCTTTCCTACGAGCAGTACTTC. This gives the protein CSAREARGLSYEQYF.

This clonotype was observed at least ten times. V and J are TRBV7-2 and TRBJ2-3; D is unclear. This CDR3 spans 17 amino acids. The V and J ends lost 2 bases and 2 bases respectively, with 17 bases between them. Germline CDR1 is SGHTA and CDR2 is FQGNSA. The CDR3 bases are TGTGCCAGCAGCTTATGGGGTAGCTCTGCCACCACAGATACGCAGTATTTT. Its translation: CASSLWGSSATTDTQYF.

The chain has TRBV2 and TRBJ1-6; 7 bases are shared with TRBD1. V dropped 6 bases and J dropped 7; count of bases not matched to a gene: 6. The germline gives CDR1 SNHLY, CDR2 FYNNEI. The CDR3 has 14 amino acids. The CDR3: CASSDRDRNSPLHF. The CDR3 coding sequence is TGTGCCAGCAGCGACCGGGACAGAAATTCACCCCTCCACTTT.

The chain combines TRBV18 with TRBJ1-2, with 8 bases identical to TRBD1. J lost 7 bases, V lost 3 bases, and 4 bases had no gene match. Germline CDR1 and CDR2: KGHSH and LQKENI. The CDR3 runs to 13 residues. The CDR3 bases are TGTGCCAGCTCACCGACAGGGGACCCTGGCTACACCTTC. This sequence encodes CASSPTGDPGYTF.

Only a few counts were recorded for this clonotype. The CDR3 loop is CASRGGVGVEKLFF. The CDR3, as DNA: TGTGCCAGCAGGGGAGGGGTGGGGGTTGAAAAACTGTTTTTT. The rearrangement links TRBV28 to TRBJ1-4, with D possibly matching TRBD1 (5 bases). V was shortened by 6 bases and J by 7 bases, with 15 bases between the two germline ends. The CDR3 is made up of 14 amino acids. Looked up from germline, CDR1 is MDHEN and CDR2 is SYDVKM.

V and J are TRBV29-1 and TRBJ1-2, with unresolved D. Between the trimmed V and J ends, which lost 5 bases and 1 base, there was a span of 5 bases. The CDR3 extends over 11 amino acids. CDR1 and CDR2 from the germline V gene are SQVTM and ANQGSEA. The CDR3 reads CSVNINYGYTF. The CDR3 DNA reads TGCAGCGTTAATATTAACTATGGCTACACCTTC.

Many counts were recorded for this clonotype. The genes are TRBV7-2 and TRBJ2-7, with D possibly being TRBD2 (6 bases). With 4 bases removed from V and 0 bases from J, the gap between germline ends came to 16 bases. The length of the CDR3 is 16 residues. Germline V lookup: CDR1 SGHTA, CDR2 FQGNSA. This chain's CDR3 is CASSWQGLGFSYEQYF. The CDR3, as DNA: TGTGCCAGCAGCTGGCAGGGACTTGGGTTCTCCTACGAGCAGTACTTC. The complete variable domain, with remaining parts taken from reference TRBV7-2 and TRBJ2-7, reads GAGVSQSPSNKVTEKGKDVELRCDPISGHTALYWYRQSLGQGLEFLIYFQGNSAPDKSGLPSDRFSAERTGGSVSTLTIQRTQQEDSAVYLCASSWQGLGFSYEQYFGPGTRLTVT.

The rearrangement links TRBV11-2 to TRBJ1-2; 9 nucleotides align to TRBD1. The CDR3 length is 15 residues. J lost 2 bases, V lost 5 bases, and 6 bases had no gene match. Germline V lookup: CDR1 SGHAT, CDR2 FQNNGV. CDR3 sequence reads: CASSLGQGLNYGYTF. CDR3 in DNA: TGTGCCAGCAGCCTTGGACAGGGGCTCAACTATGGCTACACCTTC.

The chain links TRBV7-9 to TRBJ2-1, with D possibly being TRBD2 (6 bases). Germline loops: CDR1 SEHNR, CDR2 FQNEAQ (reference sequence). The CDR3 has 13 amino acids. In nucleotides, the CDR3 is TGTCAATGCGGGGTCAGCTCCTACAATGAGCAGTTCTTC. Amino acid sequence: CQCGVSSYNEQFF.